Each of the 9 T cell receptor beta chains below was sequenced from the same sample in a study of blood T cell repertoires in COVID-19. Here immunoSEQ multiplex PCR was the method, and the copy in TCRdb shows in-frame clones only, minus some. The sample has 43,000 or so clones; 80% to 85% are singletons. Input material: peripheral blood. The receptors derive from a man in his 60s with active COVID-19.

The chain has TRBV1 and TRBJ2-3; the DNA was not used to check the table's D call, TRBD2. TRBV1 is tagged as a pseudogene. This CDR3 is 13 amino acids long. The CDR3 coding sequence is TGCACCAGTGTCGAAACTAGCACAGATACGCAGTATTTT. Protein: CTSVETSTDTQYF.

For this clone: A read error may account for a junction end that differs from germline. The CDR3 coding sequence is TGTGCCAGCAGTTTTGGGGCTTTT. Its translation: CASSFGAF. J is TRBJ2-3 and V is TRBV28; the D gene is possibly TRBD1 (5 bases). Germline V gene sequence: CDR1 MDHEN, CDR2 SYDVKM. The CDR3 sequence is 8 residues long.

This chain connects TRBV7-2 to TRBJ1-2, with 9 bases identical to TRBD1. Germline V CDR1 and CDR2: SGHTA, FQGNSA. V shed 5 bases and J 5 bases; nucleotides not matched to a gene: 6. This CDR3 has 14 amino acids. The CDR3 reads CASSVTGGAYGYTF. Written as DNA, the CDR3 is TGTGCCAGCAGCGTAACAGGGGGCGCGTATGGCTACACCTTC.

This clone has just a few counts. The chain combines TRBV27 with TRBJ2-3, with 8 bases lining up with TRBD2. This CDR3 is 17 amino acids long. Germline loops: CDR1 MNHEY, CDR2 SMNVEV (reference sequence). After removal of 3 bases from V and 4 bases from J, the junction contained 12 bases not matched to a gene. The CDR3 coding sequence is TGTGCCAGCAGTTTTTTGGGGACTAGAGGGGTAGCAGATACGCAGTATTTT. Amino acids: CASSFLGTRGVADTQYF.

The chain recombines TRBV5-1 with TRBJ2-1; 9 nucleotides align to TRBD1. Looked up from germline, CDR1 is SGHRS and CDR2 is YFSETQ. The CDR3 totals 16 residues. V was clipped by 4 bases and J by 9 bases; unmatched bases: 14. The CDR3 spells CASSTQPGQGGGEQFF. Written as DNA, the CDR3 is TGCGCCAGCAGCACCCAACCGGGACAGGGCGGGGGTGAGCAGTTCTTC.

The J gene is TRBJ1-5, the V gene TRBV6-5; D is possibly TRBD1 (6 bases). Germline values: CDR1 MNHEY, CDR2 SVGAGI. V was cut by 5 bases and J by 5 bases, with 16 bases left in between. This CDR3 has 15 amino acids. CDR3 sequence reads: CASSNMDRLHQPQHF. The CDR3 DNA reads as TGTGCCAGCAGTAATATGGACAGACTCCATCAGCCCCAGCATTTT.

The chain uses TRBV2 and TRBJ2-2; 9 positions match TRBD1. In germline, CDR1 is SNHLY, CDR2 FYNNEI. Unmatched junction bases numbered 3, after V lost 8 bases and J lost 5 bases. The CDR3 has 13 amino acids. The CDR3 region is CASGGTGTGELFF. CDR3 nucleotide sequence: TGTGCCAGCGGGGGGACAGGGACCGGGGAGCTGTTTTTT.

The rearrangement joins TRBV9 to TRBJ1-2, with D possibly being TRBD1 (6 bases). The V gene's germline CDR1 is SGDLS and CDR2 YYNGEE. Trimming took 3 bases from V and 3 from J, leaving 15 bases between them. This CDR3 is 15 amino acids long. The CDR3 loop reads CASSARQVPDYGYTF. The CDR3 nucleotides read TGTGCCAGCAGCGCCCGACAGGTGCCAGACTATGGCTACACCTTC.

The genes are TRBV7-9 and TRBJ1-1, with TRBD1 matching 10 bases. CDR3 length: 15 residues. V gave up 5 bases and J gave up 3 bases; unmatched junction bases: 6. Germline loops: CDR1 SEHNR, CDR2 FQNEAQ (reference sequence). The DNA of the CDR3 is TGTGCCAGCAGCCCAGGGACAGGGGCTTACACTGAAGCTTTCTTT. Protein product: CASSPGTGAYTEAFF.